Listed below are T cell receptor beta chains from one sample, sequenced in a study of shared clonotypes between healthy human individuals. The table came from immunoSEQ multiplex PCR; TCRdb's copy has only in-frame clones and leaves some out. The repertoire holds about 600,000 clones, with roughly 97% as singletons. Input material: naive CD4+ T cells sorted from blood. The receptors derive from a woman in her 30s in good health. The CDR3 runs from the conserved cysteine through the conserved F or W. The D gene is left open where the match is weak. Some rows mark clone size as missing; the rest say once, few, many or name a class of expanded clone.

size | D | J | V | CDR3 | DNA
. | TRBD1 | TRBJ2-1 | TRBV29-1 | CSVDVGQGGFDEQFF | TGCAGCGTTGATGTAGGACAGGGAGGATTCGATGAGCAGTTCTTC
. | . | TRBJ1-3 | TRBV27 | CASSLSMAGMSSGNTIYF | TGTGCCAGCAGTTTATCGATGGCAGGGATGAGCTCTGGAAACACCATATATTTT
. | . | TRBJ1-6 | TRBV7-9 | CASRGTLENSPLHF | TGTGCCAGCAGGGGGACATTAGAGAATTCACCCCTCCACTTT
. | TRBD2 | TRBJ2-2 | TRBV19 | CASSIMAGDLGELFF | TGTGCCAGTAGTATAATGGCGGGAGATCTCGGGGAGCTGTTTTTT
. | TRBD1 | TRBJ1-1 | TRBV27 | CASSILGQAAFF | TGTGCCAGCAGTATACTCGGACAGGCGGCTTTCTTT
. | . | TRBJ2-2 | TRBV11-3 | CASSPDLRSANTGELFF | TGTGCCAGCAGCCCCGACTTGCGAAGCGCGAACACCGGGGAGCTGTTTTTT
. | . | TRBJ1-5 | TRBV2 | CASNRPGESQPQHF | TGTGCCAGCAACAGACCAGGGGAAAGTCAGCCCCAGCATTTT
. | . | TRBJ2-7 | TRBV19 | CASSTQNYYEQYF | TGTGCCAGTAGTACCCAAAACTATTACGAGCAGTACTTC
once | . | TRBJ2-7 | TRBV6-5 | CASSDHGGATYEQYF | TGTGCCAGCAGCGATCACGGCGGGGCCACCTACGAGCAGTACTTC
once | . | TRBJ1-4 | TRBV28 | CASSKEVEKLFF | TGTGCCAGCAGTAAGGAGGTGGAAAAACTGTTTTTT
once | . | TRBJ1-2 | TRBV30 | CAFRHRGGYGYTF | TGTGCCTTCCGCCATCGGGGGGGCTATGGCTACACCTTC
. | . | TRBJ2-2 | TRBV6-4 | CASSDSLYTGELFF | TGTGCCAGCAGTGACTCGTTATACACCGGGGAGCTGTTTTTT
. | TRBD2 | TRBJ2-1 | TRBV5-1 | CASSPGTSGNEQFF | TGCGCCAGCAGCCCCGGGACTAGCGGCAATGAGCAGTTCTTC
. | . | TRBJ1-1 | TRBV29-1 | CSVMGRMNTEAFF | TGCAGCGTTATGGGACGGATGAACACTGAAGCTTTCTTT
. | TRBD2 | TRBJ2-3 | TRBV2 | CASSAGLAGTDTQYF | TGTGCCAGCAGTGCGGGACTAGCGGGAACAGATACGCAGTATTTT
. | . | TRBJ2-1 | TRBV4-1 | CASSQNWLHSYNEQFF | TGCGCCAGCAGCCAAAACTGGTTACACTCCTACAATGAGCAGTTCTTC
. | . | TRBJ1-5 | TRBV18 | CASSPGQNNQPQHF | TGTGCCAGCTCACCAGGACAGAACAATCAGCCCCAGCATTTT
. | TRBD2 | TRBJ2-1 | TRBV7-6 | CASSGSGSYVGEQFF | TGTGCCAGCAGCGGTAGCGGGAGCTACGTCGGTGAGCAGTTCTTC
. | . | TRBJ2-5 | TRBV23-1 | CASSPGGKGETQYF | TGCGCCAGCAGTCCTGGGGGTAAGGGAGAGACCCAGTACTTC
. | TRBD1 | TRBJ1-2 | TRBV19 | CASSTGQFYGYTF | TGTGCCAGTAGTACGGGACAGTTCTATGGCTACACCTTC
. | . | TRBJ2-7 | TRBV7-9 | CASSPLGSLYEQYF | TGTGCCAGCAGCCCCCTCGGGAGTCTCTACGAGCAGTACTTC
. | . | TRBJ1-5 | TRBV4-1 | CASSQDIGQYSNQPQHF | TGCGCCAGCAGCCAAGATATCGGGCAGTACAGCAATCAGCCCCAGCATTTT
. | . | TRBJ1-1 | TRBV28 | CASSLFQGRGNTEAFF | TGTGCCAGCAGTTTATTCCAGGGGCGTGGGAATACTGAAGCTTTCTTT
. | TRBD1 | TRBJ2-7 | TRBV28 | CASSFWTGGQNEQYF | TGTGCCAGCAGTTTCTGGACAGGGGGCCAGAACGAGCAGTACTTC
. | TRBD1 | TRBJ1-5 | TRBV5-1 | CASSLAGTGGQPQHF | TGCGCCAGCAGCTTGGCCGGGACAGGGGGCCAGCCCCAGCATTTT
once | TRBD2 | TRBJ2-3 | TRBV18 | CASSPDGLANTDTQYF | TGTGCCAGCTCACCCGACGGACTAGCGAACACAGATACGCAGTATTTT
. | TRBD1 | TRBJ2-6 | TRBV19 | CASSPPGQASGANVLTF | TGTGCCAGTAGCCCTCCGGGACAGGCCTCTGGGGCCAACGTCCTGACTTTC
. | . | TRBJ2-2 | TRBV19 | CASRHRENTGELFF | TGTGCCAGTAGACATCGGGAGAACACCGGGGAGCTGTTTTTT
. | . | TRBJ1-2 | TRBV5-1 | CASSFEGGYGYTF | TGCGCCAGCAGCTTCGAGGGTGGTTATGGCTACACCTTC
. | . | TRBJ2-5 | TRBV9 | CASSVDGAAQETQYF | TGTGCCAGCAGCGTAGATGGGGCAGCCCAAGAGACCCAGTACTTC
. | TRBD1 | TRBJ1-2 | TRBV28 | CASSRPGTGHYGYTF | TGTGCCAGCAGCCGTCCCGGGACAGGGCACTATGGCTACACCTTC
. | TRBD1 | TRBJ1-6 | TRBV28 | CASSSGQGNNSPLHF | TGTGCCAGCAGTTCAGGACAGGGAAATAATTCACCCCTCCACTTT
. | TRBD2 | TRBJ2-5 | TRBV19 | CASSIGAGALETQYF | TGTGCCAGTAGTATAGGAGCGGGAGCATTGGAGACCCAGTACTTC
. | . | TRBJ2-7 | TRBV6-6 | CASSPGTRTYEQYF | TGTGCCAGCAGCCCCGGGACGCGTACCTACGAGCAGTACTTC
. | . | TRBJ1-2 | TRBV7-6 | CASSGPRTGYAGYTF | TGTGCCAGCAGCGGGCCTCGTACAGGCTATGCGGGCTACACCTTC
. | TRBD1 | TRBJ1-2 | TRBV6-5 | CATRDRNYGYTF | TGTGCCACCCGGGACAGAAACTATGGCTACACCTTC
. | . | TRBJ2-7 | TRBV18 | CASSPLRRGPNYEQYF | TGTGCCAGCTCACCATTAAGGCGGGGGCCCAACTACGAGCAGTACTTC
. | . | TRBJ2-4 | TRBV6-1 | CASSTGTEIHIQYF | TGTGCCAGCAGTACTGGGACTGAGATACACATTCAGTACTTC
. | TRBD1 | TRBJ1-1 | TRBV28 | CASSLSGTGGRTEAFF | TGTGCCAGCAGTCTCTCCGGGACAGGGGGTAGAACTGAAGCTTTCTTT
. | . | TRBJ2-1 | TRBV28 | CASSTPVSVSNEQFF | TGTGCCAGCAGCACCCCCGTGTCCGTCAGCAATGAGCAGTTCTTC
. | . | TRBJ2-3 | TRBV11-2 | CASSFEGADTQYF | TGTGCCAGCAGCTTTGAGGGAGCAGATACGCAGTATTTT
once | . | TRBJ2-3 | TRBV4-1 | CASSQVSTGTGPTDTQYF | TGCGCCAGCAGCCAAGTTTCGACCGGAACAGGGCCGACAGATACGCAGTATTTT
. | . | TRBJ1-2 | TRBV5-1 | CASSLEGASLYGYTF | TGCGCCAGCAGCTTGGAGGGTGCAAGCCTTTATGGCTACACCTTC
. | . | TRBJ2-5 | TRBV11-3 | CASSFSAGAGETQYF | TGTGCCAGCAGCTTTTCCGCGGGTGCAGGAGAGACCCAGTACTTC
once | . | TRBJ1-5 | TRBV11-3 | CASSFPTVGPDQPQHF | TGTGCCAGCAGCTTCCCCACAGTGGGGCCCGATCAGCCCCAGCATTTT
. | . | TRBJ2-1 | TRBV7-9 | CASSGENSAYNEQFF | TGTGCCAGCAGCGGGGAGAACTCAGCCTACAATGAGCAGTTCTTC
. | TRBD2 | TRBJ2-7 | TRBV19 | CASSMTSGSEQYF | TGTGCCAGTAGTATGACTAGCGGGTCCGAGCAGTACTTC
. | . | TRBJ1-1 | TRBV6-5 | CASSSPGGPEAFF | TGTGCCAGCAGTTCCCCGGGAGGCCCTGAAGCTTTCTTT
. | . | TRBJ2-7 | TRBV7-9 | CASSISSYEQYF | TGTGCCAGCAGCATTTCTAGCTACGAGCAGTACTTC
. | TRBD2 | TRBJ2-1 | TRBV19 | CASTGVSGRVEQFF | TGTGCCAGTACCGGAGTTAGCGGGAGAGTTGAGCAGTTCTTC
. | . | TRBJ2-7 | TRBV27 | CASRQGPSYEQYF | TGTGCCAGCAGACAGGGACCCTCCTACGAGCAGTACTTC